Listed here is a single TCR beta chain. The target antigen is unknown. Repertoires were generated with immunoSEQ multiplex PCR, while TCRdb's copy carries only in-frame clones and drops some. The sample includes 130,000 to 150,000 clones, 86% of them seen just once. Described time point: blood 4 weeks post-SBRT, at nephrectomy. The sample's treatment: 15 Gy SBRT to primary tumor, nephrectomy 4 weeks later. Serial blood draws occurred at baseline and 2 and 4 weeks post-SBRT. The patient's renal cell carcinoma had clear cell pathology. V lost 2 bases and J 0 bases, leaving 8 bases between the germline ends. Germline V gives CDR1 SGHRS, CDR2 YFSETQ. The CDR3 runs to 15 residues. The data were obtained in a study of radiation and T cells in renal cell carcinoma. General study findings and limits: Without pretreatment biopsies, baseline tumor clonotype presence was undetermined.

The chain employs TRBV5-1 and TRBJ1-4; D unresolved. The TCR was taken from a woman aged 50 to 60 with renal cell carcinoma. The starting material was blood, obtained from a patient whose treatment included radiotherapy and nephrectomy. The CDR3 coding sequence is TGCGCCAGCAGCTTAGGTACCGCAACTAATGAAAAACTGTTTTTT. Protein product: CASSLGTATNEKLFF. Full variable domain (remainder filled in from reference TRBV5-1 and TRBJ1-4): KAGVTQTPRYLIKTRGQQVTLSCSPISGHRSVSWYQQTPGQGLQFLFEYFSETQRNKGNFPGRFSGRQFSNSRSEMNVSTLELGDSALYLCASSLGTATNEKLFFGSGTQLSVL.